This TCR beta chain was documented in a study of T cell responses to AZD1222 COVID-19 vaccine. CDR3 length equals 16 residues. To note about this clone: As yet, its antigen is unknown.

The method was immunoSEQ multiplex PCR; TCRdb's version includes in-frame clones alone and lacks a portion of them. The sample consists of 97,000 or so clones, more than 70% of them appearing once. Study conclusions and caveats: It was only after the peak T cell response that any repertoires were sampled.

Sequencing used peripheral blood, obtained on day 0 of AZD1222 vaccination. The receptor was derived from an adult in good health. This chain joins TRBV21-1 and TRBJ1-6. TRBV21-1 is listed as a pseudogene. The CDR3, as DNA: TGTGCCAGCAGCAAAGAGGGTAGCTCCTATAATTCACCCCTCCACTTT. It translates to CASSKEGSSYNSPLHF.